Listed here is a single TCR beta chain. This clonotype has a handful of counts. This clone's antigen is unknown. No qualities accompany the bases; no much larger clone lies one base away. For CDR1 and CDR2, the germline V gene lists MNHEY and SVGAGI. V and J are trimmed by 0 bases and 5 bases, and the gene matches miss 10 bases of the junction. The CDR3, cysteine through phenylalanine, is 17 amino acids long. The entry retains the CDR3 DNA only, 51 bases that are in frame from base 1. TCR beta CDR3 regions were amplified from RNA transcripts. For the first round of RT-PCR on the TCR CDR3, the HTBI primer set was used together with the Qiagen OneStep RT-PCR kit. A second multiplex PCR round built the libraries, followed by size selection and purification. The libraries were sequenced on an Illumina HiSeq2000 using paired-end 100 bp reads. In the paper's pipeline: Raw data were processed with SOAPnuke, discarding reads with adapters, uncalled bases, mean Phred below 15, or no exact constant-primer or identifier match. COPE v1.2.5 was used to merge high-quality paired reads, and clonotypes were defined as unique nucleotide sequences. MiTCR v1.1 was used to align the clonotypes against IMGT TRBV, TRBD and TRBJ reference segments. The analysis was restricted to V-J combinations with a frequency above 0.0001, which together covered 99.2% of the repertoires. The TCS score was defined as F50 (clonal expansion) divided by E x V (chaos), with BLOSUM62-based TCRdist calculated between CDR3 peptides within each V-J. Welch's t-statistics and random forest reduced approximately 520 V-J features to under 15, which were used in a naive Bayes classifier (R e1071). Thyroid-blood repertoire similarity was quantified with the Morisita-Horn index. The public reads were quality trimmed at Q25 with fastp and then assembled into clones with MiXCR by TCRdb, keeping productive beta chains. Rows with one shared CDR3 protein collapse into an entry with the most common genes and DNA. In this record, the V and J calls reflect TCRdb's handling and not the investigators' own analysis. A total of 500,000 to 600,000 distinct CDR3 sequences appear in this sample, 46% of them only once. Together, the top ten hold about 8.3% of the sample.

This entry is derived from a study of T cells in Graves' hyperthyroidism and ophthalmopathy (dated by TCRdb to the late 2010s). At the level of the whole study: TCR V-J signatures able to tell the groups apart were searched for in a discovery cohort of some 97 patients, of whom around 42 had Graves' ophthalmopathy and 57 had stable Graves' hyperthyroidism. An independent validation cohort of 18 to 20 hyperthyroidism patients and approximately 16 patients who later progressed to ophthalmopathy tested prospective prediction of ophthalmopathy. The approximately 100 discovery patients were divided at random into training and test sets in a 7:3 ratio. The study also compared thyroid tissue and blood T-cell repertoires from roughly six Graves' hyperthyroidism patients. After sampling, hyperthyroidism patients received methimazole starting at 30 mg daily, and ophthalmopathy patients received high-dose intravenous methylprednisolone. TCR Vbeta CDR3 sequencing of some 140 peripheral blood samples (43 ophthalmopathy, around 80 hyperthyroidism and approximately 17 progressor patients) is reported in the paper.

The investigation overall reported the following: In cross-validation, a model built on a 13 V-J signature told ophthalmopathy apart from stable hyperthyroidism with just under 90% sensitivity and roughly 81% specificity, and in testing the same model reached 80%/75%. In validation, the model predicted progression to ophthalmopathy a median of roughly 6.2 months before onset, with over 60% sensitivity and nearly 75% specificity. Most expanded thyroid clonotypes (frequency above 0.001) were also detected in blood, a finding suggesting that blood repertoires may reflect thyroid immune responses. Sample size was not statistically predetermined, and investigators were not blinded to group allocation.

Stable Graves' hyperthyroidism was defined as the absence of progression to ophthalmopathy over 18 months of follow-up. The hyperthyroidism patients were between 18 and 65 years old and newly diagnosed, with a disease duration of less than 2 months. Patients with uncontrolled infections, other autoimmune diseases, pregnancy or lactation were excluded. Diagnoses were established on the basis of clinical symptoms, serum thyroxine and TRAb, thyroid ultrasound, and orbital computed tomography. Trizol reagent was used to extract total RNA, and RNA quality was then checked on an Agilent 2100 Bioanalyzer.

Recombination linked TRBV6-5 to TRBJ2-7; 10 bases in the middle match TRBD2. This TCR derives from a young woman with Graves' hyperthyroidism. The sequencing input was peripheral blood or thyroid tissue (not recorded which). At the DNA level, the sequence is TGTGCCAGCAGTTACTCCCTAGCGGGAGCCCCGGGGAACGAGCAGTACTTC. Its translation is CASSYSLAGAPGNEQYF.